This TCR beta chain was found in a study of cytomegalovirus exposure and HLA in healthy donors. Study outcomes and limitations: The classifier was said to identify cytomegalovirus status with high specificity and sensitivity. Reportedly, a later analysis found an Asian-associated ancestry cluster had fewer N-insertions than the roughly 700-donor mean.

Germline trimming cut 5 bases from V and 6 bases from J; bases unmatched to any gene: 8. CDR3 length: 15 amino acids. Per germline, CDR1 MDHEN and CDR2 SYDVKM. This clone occurred a few times. Antigen specificity is unknown. The primer mix had 60 Vbeta and 13 Jbeta primers. Repertoires were generated with immunoSEQ multiplex PCR, while TCRdb's copy carries only in-frame clones and drops some. Here the sample spans 65,000 to 80,000 clones, over 70% being singletons. The receptor was isolated from a man between 35 and 55 years old in good health and CMV-seropositive. What was sequenced was PBMCs. This chain joins TRBV28 and TRBJ2-7; 12 bases line up with TRBD1. CDR3: CASSAPGQGAGEQYF. CDR3 bases: TGTGCCAGCAGTGCCCCGGGACAGGGGGCGGGCGAGCAGTACTTC.